The TCR beta chain described here comes from a study of shared T cell receptors in the human thymus. The CDR3 loop spans 14 amino acids. The germline V gene encodes CDR1 LNHDA and CDR2 SQIVND (reference sequence). V trimming: 4 bases; J trimming: 10 bases; junction bases outside the gene matches: 12. TCRdb keeps only in-frame clones here, not all; method: immunoSEQ multiplex PCR. The sample includes approximately 660,000 clones, approximately 88% of them seen just once. This same sample was also part of a study on human thymus T cells. That investigation notes: Donor material was obtained from healthy Finnish infants undergoing corrective surgery for congenital heart defects. In corrective heart surgery, resections were taken, and these provided the thymus tissue. Thymic as well as blood repertoires seemed to favor certain V and J genes unevenly. Overlap was high between thymic repertoires from unrelated individuals, as reported in related research.

The chain carries TRBV19 and TRBJ1-1; 7 nucleotides match TRBD1. The sequence derives from a boy younger than two with a congenital heart defect. Sample: thymocytes. In DNA, the CDR3 is TGTGCCAGTAGTACGACCCCGACAGGGACAGTAGCTTTCTTT. Amino acid sequence: CASSTTPTGTVAFF.